This is a list of T cell receptor beta chains from one sample in a study of beta chain features in type 1 diabetes. The repertoire was sequenced with immunoSEQ multiplex PCR; TCRdb's copy has only in-frame clones and lacks some. The sample lists around 320,000 clones; about 15% were seen once. The sequenced sample was central memory CD4+ T cells from blood. The receptors stem from a man younger than 45 in good health. Each CDR3 is given with its conserved first and last residue. D genes are given only for firm matches. Expanded clones get a size class; other rows say once, few or many, or leave the size out.

>TRBV7-9|-|TRBJ2-5|TRBD2
CASSLGTSGGEETQYF
TGTGCCAGCAGCCTCGGGACTAGCGGGGGAGAGGAGACCCAGTACTTC
>TRBV5-1|few|TRBJ1-1|-
CASSKGSVNTEAFF
TGCGCCAGCAGTAAAGGATCCGTGAACACTGAAGCTTTCTTT
>TRBV4-3|-|TRBJ1-5|-
CASSPAATSNYQPQHF
TGCGCCAGCAGCCCTGCCGCTACTTCAAACTATCAGCCCCAGCATTTT
>TRBV5-1|few|TRBJ1-4|-
CASSSGRLNEKLFF
TGCGCCAGCAGTTCGGGCCGACTGAATGAAAAACTGTTTTTT
>TRBV4-1|few|TRBJ2-2|TRBD1
CASSLTGGGFSGELFF
TGCGCCAGCAGCTTGACAGGGGGAGGCTTTAGCGGGGAGCTGTTTTTT
>TRBV19|few|TRBJ2-3|TRBD2
CASSTVGRRADTQYF
TGTGCCAGTAGTACAGTCGGGAGGCGGGCAGATACGCAGTATTTT
>TRBV5-1|once|TRBJ1-3|-
CASSLGSFSSGNTIYF
TGCGCCAGCAGCTTGGGCTCCTTCTCCTCTGGAAACACCATATATTTT
>TRBV14|-|TRBJ2-1|-
CASSQDWGTTFF
TGTGCCAGCAGCCAAGATTGGGGGACGACGTTCTTC
>TRBV27|few|TRBJ2-2|TRBD1
CASSRQGIGELFF
TGTGCCAGCTCGAGACAGGGGATCGGGGAGCTGTTTTTT
>TRBV28|few|TRBJ1-5|-
CASSLGGVQPQHF
TGTGCCAGCAGTTTAGGGGGAGTCCAGCCCCAGCATTTT
>TRBV5-4|few|TRBJ2-2|-
CASSPPGSGELFF
TGTGCCAGCAGCCCCCCGGGCTCCGGGGAGCTGTTTTTT